The clone carrying this TCR beta chain has just one count. Stated treatment: 15 to 20 received Ad26.COV2.S at low or high dose, single or two shots; roughly five received placebo; per-sample allocation not given. The samples date from day 63 after the first vaccine or placebo injection. Repertoires were generated with immunoSEQ multiplex PCR, while TCRdb's copy carries only in-frame clones and drops some. Here the sample spans more than 300,000 clones, less than 90% being singletons. Trimming pared 2 bases from V and 0 bases from J, leaving 10 bases between. The germline gives CDR1 GTSNPN, CDR2 SVGIG (reference sequence). The CDR3 is 14 residues long. This entry is derived from a study of Ad26.COV2.S vaccination and SARS-CoV-2 variants. On the study more broadly: Enrollment placed the donor in the COV1001 Ad26.COV2.S trial arm.

Sequenced material: peripheral blood, taken in a trial of Ad26.COV2.S vaccine versus placebo. This clonotype was obtained from a person between 18 and 59 years old who received the Ad26.COV2.S COVID-19 vaccine or a placebo. This chain joins TRBV30 and TRBJ1-1; no firm D call. This CDR3 reads CAWSRVQMNTEAFF. CDR3 nucleotides: TGTGCCTGGAGTCGGGTACAGATGAACACTGAAGCTTTCTTT. Full variable domain (remainder filled in from reference TRBV30 and TRBJ1-1): SQTIHQWPATLVQPVGSPLSLECTVEGTSNPNLYWYRQAAGRGLQLLFYSVGIGQISSEVPQNLSASRPQDRQFILSSKKLLLSDSGFYLCAWSRVQMNTEAFFGQGTRLTVV.